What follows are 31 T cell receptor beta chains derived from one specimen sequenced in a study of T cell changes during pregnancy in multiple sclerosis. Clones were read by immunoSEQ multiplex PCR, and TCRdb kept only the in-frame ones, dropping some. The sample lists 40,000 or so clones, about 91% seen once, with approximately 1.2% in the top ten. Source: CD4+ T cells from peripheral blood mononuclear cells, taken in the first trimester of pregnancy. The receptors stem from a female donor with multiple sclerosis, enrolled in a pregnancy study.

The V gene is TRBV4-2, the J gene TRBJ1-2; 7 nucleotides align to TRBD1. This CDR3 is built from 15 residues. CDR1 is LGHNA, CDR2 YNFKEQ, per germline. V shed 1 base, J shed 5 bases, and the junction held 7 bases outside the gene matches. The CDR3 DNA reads TGTGCCAGCAGCCAAGCCCCGGGACAGAGATATGGCTACACCTTC. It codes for CASSQAPGQRYGYTF.

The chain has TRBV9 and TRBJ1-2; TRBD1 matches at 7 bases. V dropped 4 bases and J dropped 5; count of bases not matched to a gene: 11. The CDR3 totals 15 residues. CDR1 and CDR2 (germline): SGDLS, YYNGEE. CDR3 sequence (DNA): TGTGCCAGCAGCCCCCCCATGGGACAGTCATATGGCTACACCTTC. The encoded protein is CASSPPMGQSYGYTF. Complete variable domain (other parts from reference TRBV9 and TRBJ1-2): DSGVTQTPKHLITATGQRVTLRCSPRSGDLSVYWYQQSLDQGLQFLIQYYNGEERAKGNILERFSAQQFPDLHSELNLSSLELGDSALYFCASSPPMGQSYGYTFGSGTRLTVV.

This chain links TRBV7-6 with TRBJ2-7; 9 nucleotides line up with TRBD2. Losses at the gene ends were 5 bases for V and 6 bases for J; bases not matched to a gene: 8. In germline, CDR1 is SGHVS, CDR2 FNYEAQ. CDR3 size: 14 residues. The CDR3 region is CASSVSGSRTEQYF. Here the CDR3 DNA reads TGTGCCAGCAGCGTTAGCGGGAGCAGGACCGAGCAGTACTTC.

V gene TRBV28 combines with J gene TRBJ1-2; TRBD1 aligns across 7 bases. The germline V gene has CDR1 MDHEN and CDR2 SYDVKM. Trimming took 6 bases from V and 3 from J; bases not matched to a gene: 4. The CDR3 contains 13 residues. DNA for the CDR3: TGTGCCAGCAGGACTACAGGGGACTATGGCTACACCTTC. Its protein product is CASRTTGDYGYTF.

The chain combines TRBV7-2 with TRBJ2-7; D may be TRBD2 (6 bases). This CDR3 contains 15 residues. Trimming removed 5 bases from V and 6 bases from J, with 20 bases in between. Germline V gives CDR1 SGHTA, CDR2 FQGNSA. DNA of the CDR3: TGTGCCAGCAGCGCCTTTTTTGGGAGGTCAACCGAGCAGTACTTC. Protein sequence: CASSAFFGRSTEQYF.

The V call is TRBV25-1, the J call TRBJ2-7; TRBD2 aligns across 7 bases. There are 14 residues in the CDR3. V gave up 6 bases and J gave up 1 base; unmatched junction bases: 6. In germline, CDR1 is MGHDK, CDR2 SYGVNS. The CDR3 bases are TGTGCCAGCAGAAGCGGGGAACAATCCTACGAGCAGTACTTC. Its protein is CASRSGEQSYEQYF.

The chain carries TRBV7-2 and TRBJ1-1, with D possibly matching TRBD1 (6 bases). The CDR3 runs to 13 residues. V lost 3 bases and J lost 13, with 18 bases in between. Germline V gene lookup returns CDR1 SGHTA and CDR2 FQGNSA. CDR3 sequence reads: CASSFWKGEIVFF. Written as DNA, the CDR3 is TGTGCCAGCAGCTTTTGGAAGGGGGAGATTGTTTTCTTT.

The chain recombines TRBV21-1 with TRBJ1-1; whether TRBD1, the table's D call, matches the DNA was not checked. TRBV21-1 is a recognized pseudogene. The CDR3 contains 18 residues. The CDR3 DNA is TGTGCCAGCAAGGATGGGGACAAAAATCCCGATACGAACACTGAAGCTTTCTTT. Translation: CASKDGDKNPDTNTEAFF.

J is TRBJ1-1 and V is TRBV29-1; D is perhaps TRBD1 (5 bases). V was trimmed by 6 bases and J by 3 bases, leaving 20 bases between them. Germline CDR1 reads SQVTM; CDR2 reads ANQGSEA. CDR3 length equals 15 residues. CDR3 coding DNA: TGCAGCGTCAAGAGTCCCGACACAGGATACACTGAAGCTTTCTTT. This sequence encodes CSVKSPDTGYTEAFF.

The CDR3 nucleotides are TGTGCCAGCAGCTGGACTAGCGGGAGCGCCTACAATGAGCAGTTCTTC. This gives the protein CASSWTSGSAYNEQFF. This chain connects TRBV7-6 to TRBJ2-1, with 13 nucleotides matching TRBD2. The CDR3 is 16 amino acids. J gave up 2 bases and V 4 bases, and 2 bases lay outside the gene matches. Germline V gene lookup returns CDR1 SGHVS and CDR2 FNYEAQ.

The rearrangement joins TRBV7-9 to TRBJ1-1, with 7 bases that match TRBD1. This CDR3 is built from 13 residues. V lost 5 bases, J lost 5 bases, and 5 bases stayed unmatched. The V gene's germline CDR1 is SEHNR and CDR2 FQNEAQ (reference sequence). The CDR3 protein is CASSQTTGTEAFF. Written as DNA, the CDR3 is TGTGCCAGCAGCCAGACGACAGGGACTGAAGCTTTCTTT.

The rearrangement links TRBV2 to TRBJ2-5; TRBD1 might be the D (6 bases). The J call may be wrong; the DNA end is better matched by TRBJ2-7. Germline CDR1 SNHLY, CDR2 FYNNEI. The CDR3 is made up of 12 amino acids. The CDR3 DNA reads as TGTGCCAGCAACAGGGAAACCTACGAGCAGTACTTC. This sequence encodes CASNRETYEQYF.

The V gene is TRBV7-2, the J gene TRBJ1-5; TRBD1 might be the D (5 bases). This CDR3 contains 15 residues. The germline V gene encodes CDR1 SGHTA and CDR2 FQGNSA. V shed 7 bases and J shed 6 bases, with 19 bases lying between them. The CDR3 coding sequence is TGTGCCAGCACCGCACTGGTCGGGGGGGGTCAGCCCCAGCATTTT. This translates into CASTALVGGGQPQHF.

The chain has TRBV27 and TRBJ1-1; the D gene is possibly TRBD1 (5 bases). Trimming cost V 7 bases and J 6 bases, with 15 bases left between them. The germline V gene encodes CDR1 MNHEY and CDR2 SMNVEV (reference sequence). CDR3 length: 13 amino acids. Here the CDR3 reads CASISRGGAEAFF. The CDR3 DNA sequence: TGTGCCAGCATCTCAAGGGGAGGCGCTGAAGCTTTCTTT.

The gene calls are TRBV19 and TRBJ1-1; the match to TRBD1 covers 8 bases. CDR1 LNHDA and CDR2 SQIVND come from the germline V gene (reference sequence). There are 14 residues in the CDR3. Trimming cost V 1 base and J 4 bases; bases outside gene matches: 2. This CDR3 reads CASSIGTGITEAFF. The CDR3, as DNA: TGTGCCAGTAGTATAGGGACAGGGATCACTGAAGCTTTCTTT.

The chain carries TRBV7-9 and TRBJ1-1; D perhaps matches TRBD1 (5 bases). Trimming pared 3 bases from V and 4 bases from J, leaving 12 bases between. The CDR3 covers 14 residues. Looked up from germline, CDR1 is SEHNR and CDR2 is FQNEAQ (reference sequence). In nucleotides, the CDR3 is TGTGCCAGCAGCTTCAGGGAGGGGACCACTGAAGCTTTCTTT. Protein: CASSFREGTTEAFF.

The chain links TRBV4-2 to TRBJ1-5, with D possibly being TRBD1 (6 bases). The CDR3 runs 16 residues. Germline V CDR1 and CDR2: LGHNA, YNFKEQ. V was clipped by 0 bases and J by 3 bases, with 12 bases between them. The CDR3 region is CASSQDLGHNNQPQHF. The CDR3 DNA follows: TGTGCCAGCAGCCAAGATTTGGGACATAACAATCAGCCCCAGCATTTT.

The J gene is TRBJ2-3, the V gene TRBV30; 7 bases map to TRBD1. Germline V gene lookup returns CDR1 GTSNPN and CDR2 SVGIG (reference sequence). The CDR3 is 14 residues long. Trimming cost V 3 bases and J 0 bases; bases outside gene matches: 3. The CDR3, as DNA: TGTGCCTGGAGACCGGGACAGAGCACAGATACGCAGTATTTT. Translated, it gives CAWRPGQSTDTQYF. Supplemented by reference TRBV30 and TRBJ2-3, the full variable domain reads SQTIHQWPATLVQPVGSPLSLECTVEGTSNPNLYWYRQAAGRGLQLLFYSVGIGQISSEVPQNLSASRPQDRQFILSSKKLLLSDSGFYLCAWRPGQSTDTQYFGPGTRLTVL.

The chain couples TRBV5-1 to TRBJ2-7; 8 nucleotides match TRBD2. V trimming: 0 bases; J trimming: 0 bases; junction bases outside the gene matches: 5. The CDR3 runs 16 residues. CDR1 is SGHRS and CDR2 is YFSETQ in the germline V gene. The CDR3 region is CASSLEGSGISYEQYF. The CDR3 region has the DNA TGCGCCAGCAGCTTGGAAGGTAGCGGGATCTCCTACGAGCAGTACTTC.

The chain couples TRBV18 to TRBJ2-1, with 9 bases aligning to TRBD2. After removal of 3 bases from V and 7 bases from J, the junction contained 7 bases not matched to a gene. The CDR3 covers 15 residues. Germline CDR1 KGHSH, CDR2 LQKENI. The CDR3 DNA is TGTGCCAGCTCACCGCTAGCGGGAAGTACAAATGAGCAGTTCTTC. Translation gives CASSPLAGSTNEQFF.

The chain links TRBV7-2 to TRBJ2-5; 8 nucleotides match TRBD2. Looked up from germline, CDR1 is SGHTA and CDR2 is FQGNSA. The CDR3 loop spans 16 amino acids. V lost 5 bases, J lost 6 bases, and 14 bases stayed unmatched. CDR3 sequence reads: CASSLSLTGGPKTQYF. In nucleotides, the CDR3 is TGTGCCAGCAGCCTCTCCCTGACGGGAGGGCCGAAGACCCAGTACTTC.

As DNA, the CDR3 is TGTGCCCTACGGGCGGGAGGCACAGATACGCAGTATTTT. Translating gives CALRAGGTDTQYF. This chain joins TRBV7-2 and TRBJ2-3; 7 nucleotides line up with TRBD2. Trimming removed 11 bases from V and 1 base from J; junction bases left unmatched: 6. This CDR3 spans 13 amino acids. Germline CDR1 reads SGHTA; CDR2 reads FQGNSA.

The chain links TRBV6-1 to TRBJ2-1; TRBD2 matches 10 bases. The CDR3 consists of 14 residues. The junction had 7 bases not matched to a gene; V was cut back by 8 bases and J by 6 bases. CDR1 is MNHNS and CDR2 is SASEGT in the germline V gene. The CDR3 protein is CASFLAGVFNEQFF. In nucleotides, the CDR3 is TGTGCCAGCTTCCTAGCGGGAGTGTTCAATGAGCAGTTCTTC.

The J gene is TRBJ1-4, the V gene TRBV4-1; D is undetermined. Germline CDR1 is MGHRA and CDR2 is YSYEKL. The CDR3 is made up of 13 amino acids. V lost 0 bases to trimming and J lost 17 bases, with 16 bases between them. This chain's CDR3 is CASSQEERRLIFF. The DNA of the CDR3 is TGCGCCAGCAGCCAAGAGGAGCGGAGACTTATCTTTTTT.

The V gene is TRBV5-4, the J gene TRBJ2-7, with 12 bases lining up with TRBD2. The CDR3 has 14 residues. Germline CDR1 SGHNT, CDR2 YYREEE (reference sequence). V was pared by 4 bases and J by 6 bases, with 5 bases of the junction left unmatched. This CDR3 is CASSPRLAGAEQYF. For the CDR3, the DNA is TGTGCCAGCAGCCCTCGACTAGCGGGAGCCGAGCAGTACTTC.

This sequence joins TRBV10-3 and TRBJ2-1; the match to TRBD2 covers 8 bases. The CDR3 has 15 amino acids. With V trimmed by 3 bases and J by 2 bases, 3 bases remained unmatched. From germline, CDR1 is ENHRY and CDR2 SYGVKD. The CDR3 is CAISDRSGTYNEQFF. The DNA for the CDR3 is TGTGCCATCAGTGACCGTAGCGGGACCTACAATGAGCAGTTCTTC.

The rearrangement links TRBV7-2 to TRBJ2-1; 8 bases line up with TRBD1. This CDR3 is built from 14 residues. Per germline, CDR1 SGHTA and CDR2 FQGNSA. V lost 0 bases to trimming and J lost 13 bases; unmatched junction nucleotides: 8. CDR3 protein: CASSLASTGATQFF. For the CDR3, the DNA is TGTGCCAGCAGCTTAGCCTCGACAGGGGCAACCCAGTTCTTC.

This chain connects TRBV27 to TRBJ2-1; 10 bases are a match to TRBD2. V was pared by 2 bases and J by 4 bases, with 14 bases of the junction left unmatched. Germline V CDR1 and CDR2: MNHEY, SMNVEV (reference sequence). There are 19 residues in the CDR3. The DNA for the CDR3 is TGTGCCAGCAGTTTAAGACCCATGCTCAAACTAGCGGGGTACAATGAGCAGTTCTTC. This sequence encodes CASSLRPMLKLAGYNEQFF.

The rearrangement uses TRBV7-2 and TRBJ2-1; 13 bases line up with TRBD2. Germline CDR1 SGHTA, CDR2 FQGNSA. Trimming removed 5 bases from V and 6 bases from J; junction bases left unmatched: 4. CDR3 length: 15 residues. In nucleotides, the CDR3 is TGTGCCAGCAGCGCAACTAGCGGGAGGGCCAATGAGCAGTTCTTC. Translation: CASSATSGRANEQFF. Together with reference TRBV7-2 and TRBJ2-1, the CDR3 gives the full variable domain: GAGVSQSPSNKVTEKGKDVELRCDPISGHTALYWYRQSLGQGLEFLIYFQGNSAPDKSGLPSDRFSAERTGGSVSTLTIQRTQQEDSAVYLCASSATSGRANEQFFGPGTRLTVL.

In DNA form, the CDR3 reads TGTGCCAGCAGCTTACGCGCGGCGGGAGATACGCAGTATTTT. It codes for CASSLRAAGDTQYF. The rearrangement joins TRBV11-1 to TRBJ2-3, with a tentative D call TRBD2 (5 bases). Germline V CDR1 and CDR2: SGHAT, FQDESV (reference sequence). CDR3 size: 14 residues. With 2 bases removed from V and 5 bases from J, the gap between germline ends came to 11 bases. Combining the CDR3 with reference TRBV11-1 and TRBJ2-3 gives the whole variable domain EAEVAQSPRYKITEKSQAVAFWCDPISGHATLYWYRQILGQGPELLVQFQDESVVDDSQLPKDRFSAERLKGVDSTLKIQPAELGDSAMYLCASSLRAAGDTQYFGPGTRLTVL.

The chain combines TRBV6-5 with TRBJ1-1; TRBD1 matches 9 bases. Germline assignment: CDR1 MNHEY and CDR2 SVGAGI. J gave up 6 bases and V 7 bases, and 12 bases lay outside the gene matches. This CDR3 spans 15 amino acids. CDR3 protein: CASTGPGQGFPEAFF. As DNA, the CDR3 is TGTGCCAGCACCGGACCGGGACAGGGATTCCCTGAAGCTTTCTTT.